This entry concerns a single T cell receptor beta chain. The data were obtained in a study of T cell changes during pregnancy in multiple sclerosis. This CDR3 has 15 amino acids. The germline CDR1 and CDR2 sequences are MRHNA and SNTAGT. The trim removed 3 bases at V and 1 base at J, leaving 0 bases unmatched. The method was immunoSEQ multiplex PCR; TCRdb's version includes in-frame clones alone and lacks a portion of them. The data hold 30,000 to 35,000 clones, with 75% to 95% observed a single time. This clonotype was sampled from a female donor with multiple sclerosis, enrolled in a pregnancy study. This sample comprised CD8+ T cells from peripheral blood mononuclear cells, obtained before pregnancy. This rearrangement joins TRBV6-4 to TRBJ2-3, with TRBD2 matching over 11 bases. The chain's CDR3 is CASSETSGGTDTQYF. CDR3 DNA sequence: TGTGCCAGCAGTGAGACTAGCGGGGGCACAGATACGCAGTATTTT.